This entry is about one T cell receptor (beta chain). Its antigen remains unidentified. This CDR3 spans 15 amino acids. J lost 6 bases, V lost 5 bases, and 6 bases had no gene match. Germline CDR1 SQVTM, CDR2 ANQGSEA. The data derive from a study of cytomegalovirus exposure and HLA in healthy donors. Study at large: An earlier analysis found around 120 million unique TCR beta sequences from about 190 million T cells. General study findings and limits: A later analysis found that most CMV-associated TCR beta chains appeared HLA-restricted.

PCR amplification relied on 60 Vbeta primers (plus 13 Jbeta primers). The protocol was immunoSEQ multiplex PCR, while the TCRdb copy is restricted to in-frame clones and leaves out a portion. There are more than 95,000 clones in the sample; 78% occur only once, and roughly 1.9% lies in the top ten. The specimen sequenced was PBMCs. This rearrangement joins TRBV29-1 to TRBJ2-3; 15 bases map to TRBD2. This clonotype was sampled from a woman between 40 and 50 years old in good health and CMV-seronegative. Written as DNA, the CDR3 is TGCAGCGTTATTAGGACTAGCGGGAGGGGGGATACGCAGTATTTT. Its translation: CSVIRTSGRGDTQYF.